Listed here is a single T cell receptor (beta chain). The target antigen is unknown. This CDR3 is missing its conserved last phenylalanine or tryptophan, likely due to a read error. This sample's RNA came from whole unsorted tissue. More than 3 cm separated this lung sample from the edge of the tumor. Chemotherapy-naive patients with new lung cancer underwent thoracic surgery in China, August–November 2014. The germline V gene encodes CDR1 DFQATT and CDR2 SNEGSKA (reference sequence). The CDR3 extends over 15 amino acids. Three rounds of nested PCR, following a modified ARM-PCR protocol, produced the TCRbeta library. Via MiXCR, TCRdb re-called the multiplex PCR reads, giving one row per CDR3 protein. This sample has approximately 120,000 distinct CDR3 sequences, with 62% found just once. The sample is drawn from a study of tumor and adjacent non-tumor tissue in lung cancer. Overall study findings and caveats: Higher tumor TCR diversity was associated with shorter survival. Compared with tumor, normal lung showed significantly lower TCR diversity. In normal lung, the top 100 clones were significantly more dominant than in tumor.

The specimen sequenced was distant non-tumor lung tissue. This clonotype was obtained from a man aged 60 to 75 with non-small cell lung cancer. The gene calls are TRBV20-1 and TRBJ2-3; 12 nucleotides line up with TRBD2. CDR3 region: CSTRELAGGRDTQYL. CDR3 bases: TGCAGTACTAGAGAACTAGCGGGGGGAAGAGATACGCAGTATCTT.